The 23 T cell receptor beta chains reported below all come from one sample, sequenced in a study of cytomegalovirus exposure and HLA in healthy donors. The PCR was carried out with 60 Vbeta primers and 13 Jbeta primers. Here immunoSEQ multiplex PCR was the method, and the copy in TCRdb shows in-frame clones only, minus some. The table has some 150,000 clones, about 88% seen once. The sequenced sample consisted of PBMCs. These receptors originate from a woman aged 18-29 years in good health and CMV-seronegative.

V and J are TRBV28 and TRBJ2-5, with 11 bases fitting TRBD1. The CDR3 covers 15 residues. Germline assignment: CDR1 MDHEN and CDR2 SYDVKM. Trimming cost V 5 bases and J 4 bases; bases outside gene matches: 6. CDR3 residues: CASSLGTGGRETQYF. The CDR3 DNA reads as TGTGCCAGCAGTCTGGGGACAGGGGGGAGAGAGACCCAGTACTTC.

The J gene is TRBJ2-1, the V gene TRBV7-2, with TRBD1 as a possible D gene (5 bases). The ends were cut back, 5 bases at V and 4 bases at J, with 9 bases in the middle. Germline V gene data show CDR1 as SGHTA and CDR2 as FQGNSA. The CDR3 is 13 amino acids. The CDR3 loop reads CASSLSGYNEQFF. CDR3 sequence (DNA): TGTGCCAGCAGCCTCTCAGGGTACAATGAGCAGTTCTTC.

This CDR3 reads CASSVLAGDLYEQYF. CDR3 coding DNA: TGCGCCAGCAGCGTCCTAGCGGGAGACCTCTACGAGCAGTACTTC. The genes are TRBV5-1 and TRBJ2-7; 10 bases are a match to TRBD2. The J segment lost 3 bases and the V segment lost 4 bases, leaving 7 bases of the junction unmatched. CDR1 and CDR2 (germline): SGHRS, YFSETQ. This CDR3 has 15 residues.

This clone was seen a single time. The gene calls are TRBV5-1 and TRBJ2-5, with TRBD2 identical over 8 bases. Matching the DNA end better, TRBJ2-7 makes the J call doubtful. CDR3 size: 16 residues. Germline CDR1 reads SGHRS; CDR2 reads YFSETQ. CDR3 protein: CASSLVRGAEPYEQYF. The DNA of the CDR3 is TGCGCCAGCAGCTTGGTGCGGGGGGCAGAACCTTACGAGCAGTACTTC.

The chain employs TRBV7-9 and TRBJ1-1; 9 bases align to TRBD1. The germline gives CDR1 SEHNR, CDR2 FQNEAQ (reference sequence). The CDR3 runs to 14 residues. V was clipped by 0 bases and J by 5 bases; unmatched bases: 1. CDR3 DNA: TGTGCCAGCAGCTTAGCCGGGACAGGGACTGAAGCTTTCTTT. Encoded protein: CASSLAGTGTEAFF.

The CDR3 reads CASSLGAGMGETQYF. The CDR3 coding sequence is TGTGCCAGCAGTTTGGGAGCGGGTATGGGAGAGACCCAGTACTTC. The V gene is TRBV7-2, the J gene TRBJ2-5; D possibly corresponds to TRBD2 (6 bases). The CDR3 has 15 residues. Germline lookup yields CDR1 SGHTA and CDR2 FQGNSA. The ends were cut back, 6 bases at V and 4 bases at J, with 18 bases in the middle.

The gene calls are TRBV10-1 and TRBJ2-4, with D maybe TRBD1 (5 bases). V lost 2 bases, J lost 9 bases, and 14 bases lay in between. Germline V lookup: CDR1 WNHNN, CDR2 SYGVQD (reference sequence). The CDR3 has 14 residues. The chain's CDR3 is CASSEAAGYGIQYF. CDR3 DNA sequence: TGCGCCAGCAGTGAGGCGGCAGGGTACGGCATTCAGTACTTC.

This chain uses TRBV28 with TRBJ1-5; 8 nucleotides match TRBD1. The germline CDR1 and CDR2 sequences are MDHEN and SYDVKM. This CDR3 has 12 residues. The DNA for the CDR3 is TGTGGAATCGGGACAGGAGATCAGCCCCAGCATTTT. Translation: CGIGTGDQPQHF.

V is TRBV4-1 and J is TRBJ2-7; TRBD2 matches at 8 bases. V shed 2 bases, J shed 4 bases, and the junction held 13 bases outside the gene matches. Germline-derived CDR1 and CDR2 are MGHRA and YSYEKL. This CDR3 contains 17 residues. The CDR3 is CASSQLPGTSSQYEQYF. The CDR3 nucleotides are TGCGCCAGCAGCCAACTTCCCGGGACTAGTAGTCAGTACGAGCAGTACTTC.

The rearrangement links TRBV6-5 to TRBJ1-4; 9 bases align to TRBD1. The ends lost 9 bases at V and 5 bases at J; junction bases unmatched: 10. Germline V gene data show CDR1 as MNHEY and CDR2 as SVGAGI. The CDR3 has 15 amino acids. The CDR3 nucleotides are TGTGCCAGTTCCCTAACCGGGACAGGGAATGAAAAACTGTTTTTT. As protein: CASSLTGTGNEKLFF.

The chain has TRBV7-9 and TRBJ2-3; D may be TRBD2 (5 bases). CDR1 SEHNR and CDR2 FQNEAQ come from the germline V gene (reference sequence). The CDR3 is made up of 15 amino acids. V was trimmed by 1 base and J by 4 bases, leaving 12 bases between them. The CDR3 loop is CASSLEVLAADTQYF. In nucleotides, the CDR3 is TGTGCCAGCAGCTTAGAGGTCCTAGCAGCAGATACGCAGTATTTT.

This clone was picked up a small number of times. V is TRBV6-1 and J is TRBJ1-5; weak D call: TRBD1 (5 bases). CDR3 length: 14 residues. Between the trimmed V and J ends, which lost 6 bases and 0 bases, there was a span of 9 bases. Germline V gene data show CDR1 as MNHNS and CDR2 as SASEGT. This chain's CDR3 is CASRYRYSNQPQHF. CDR3 sequence (DNA): TGTGCCAGCAGGTACAGGTATAGCAATCAGCCCCAGCATTTT.

This sequence joins TRBV20-1 and TRBJ2-1; the D is unclear. V lost 7 bases, J lost 15 bases, and 19 bases lay in between. The CDR3 is made up of 11 amino acids. The germline V gene encodes CDR1 DFQATT and CDR2 SNEGSKA (reference sequence). CDR3 nucleotides: TGCAGTGTTCGAGGTCAACCTGATCCGTTCTTC. This sequence encodes CSVRGQPDPFF.

The chain combines TRBV5-1 with TRBJ2-7, with a weak D call TRBD1 (5 bases). This CDR3 has 15 amino acids. Germline V gene lookup returns CDR1 SGHRS and CDR2 YFSETQ. The V gene lost 4 bases and the J gene lost 2 bases, with 16 bases spanning the gap. The CDR3 region has the DNA TGCGCCAGCAGCACCCCTCAGGGAAATCCCTACGAGCAGTACTTC. Its translation is CASSTPQGNPYEQYF.

The rearrangement uses TRBV7-6 and TRBJ2-7; maybe TRBD2 (7 bases). This CDR3 is built from 16 residues. Trimming removed 4 bases at V and 7 bases at J, with 23 bases between. Germline V gives CDR1 SGHVS, CDR2 FNYEAQ. This CDR3 reads CASSYLGGSGVGEQYF. The CDR3 DNA reads TGTGCCAGCAGCTACCTGGGGGGCAGCGGGGTCGGGGAGCAGTACTTC. The full variable domain, rest sourced from reference TRBV7-6 and TRBJ2-7, is GAGVSQSPRYKVTKRGQDVALRCDPISGHVSLYWYRQALGQGPEFLTYFNYEAQQDKSGLPNDRFSAERPEGSISTLTIQRTEQRDSAMYRCASSYLGGSGVGEQYFGPGTRLTVT.

The rearrangement joins TRBV19 to TRBJ1-2; 10 bases fit TRBD1. V lost 7 bases and J lost 5; bases outside the gene matches: 7. Germline CDR1 and CDR2: LNHDA and SQIVND (reference sequence). The CDR3 sequence is 14 residues long. Here the CDR3 reads CASKSWGQGYGYTF. In nucleotides, the CDR3 is TGTGCCAGTAAGAGTTGGGGACAGGGGTATGGCTACACCTTC. Complete variable domain (other parts from reference TRBV19 and TRBJ1-2): DGGITQSPKYLFRKEGQNVTLSCEQNLNHDAMYWYRQDPGQGLRLIYYSQIVNDFQKGDIAEGYSVSREKKESFPLTVTSAQKNPTAFYLCASKSWGQGYGYTFGSGTRLTVV.

The chain is built from TRBV6-1 and TRBJ1-2, with D maybe TRBD1 (6 bases). CDR3 length: 15 residues. Germline lookup yields CDR1 MNHNS and CDR2 SASEGT. V was trimmed by 8 bases and J by 6 bases, leaving 22 bases between them. CDR3 in amino acids: CASFHAGAGRDGYTF. For the CDR3, the DNA is TGTGCCAGCTTCCACGCGGGGGCAGGGAGGGATGGCTACACCTTC.

This chain links TRBV7-2 with TRBJ1-2; 7 bases match TRBD1. Germline values: CDR1 SGHTA, CDR2 FQGNSA. J lost 4 bases, V lost 1 base, and 9 bases had no gene match. The CDR3 has 16 residues. The CDR3 protein is CASSLVMQTGTYGYTF. The CDR3 DNA sequence: TGTGCCAGCAGCTTAGTAATGCAGACAGGGACCTATGGCTACACCTTC.

This rearrangement joins TRBV4-2 to TRBJ1-6; no definite D call. V lost 1 base, J lost 0 bases, and 4 bases lay in between. This CDR3 is built from 15 residues. Per the germline V gene, CDR1 is LGHNA and CDR2 is YNFKEQ. For the CDR3, the DNA is TGTGCCAGCAGCCAAGCAGGCTCCTATAATTCACCCCTCCACTTT. Its protein product is CASSQAGSYNSPLHF.

There are a few counts of this clone. The chain links TRBV19 to TRBJ1-2, with TRBD1 matching 7 bases. The CDR3 has 11 residues. After removal of 9 bases from V and 4 bases from J, the junction contained 2 bases not matched to a gene. Germline values: CDR1 LNHDA, CDR2 SQIVND (reference sequence). The CDR3 loop reads CASTGVYGYTF. The CDR3 bases are TGTGCCAGCACAGGGGTCTATGGCTACACCTTC.

The chain recombines TRBV7-9 with TRBJ2-5, with D uncertain. Germline V gene sequence: CDR1 SEHNR, CDR2 FQNEAQ (reference sequence). The germline V and J ends were trimmed by 1 base and 9 bases, with 6 bases remaining between them. The CDR3 totals 11 residues. The CDR3 reads CASSLVTAQYF. The DNA of the CDR3 is TGTGCCAGCAGCTTAGTAACGGCCCAGTACTTC.

The V call is TRBV7-9, the J call TRBJ1-5; perhaps TRBD1 as D (5 bases). Trimming removed 1 base from V and 6 bases from J, with 13 bases in between. CDR3 size: 15 residues. Looked up from germline, CDR1 is SEHNR and CDR2 is FQNEAQ (reference sequence). CDR3: CASSLGGGDGQPQHF. DNA for the CDR3: TGTGCCAGCAGCTTAGGTGGAGGGGACGGTCAGCCCCAGCATTTT.

Concerning this clone itself: At one of its ends the junction is not consistent with the germline gene, which may arise from a read error. This chain connects TRBV7-9 to TRBJ2-3; 11 bases agree with TRBD2. The CDR3 runs to 16 residues. Germline V CDR1 and CDR2: SEHNR, FQNEAQ (reference sequence). The chain's CDR3 is CSSSFIAGGITDTQYF. The CDR3 DNA is TGTTCCAGCAGTTTTATAGCGGGAGGGATCACAGATACGCAGTATTTT.